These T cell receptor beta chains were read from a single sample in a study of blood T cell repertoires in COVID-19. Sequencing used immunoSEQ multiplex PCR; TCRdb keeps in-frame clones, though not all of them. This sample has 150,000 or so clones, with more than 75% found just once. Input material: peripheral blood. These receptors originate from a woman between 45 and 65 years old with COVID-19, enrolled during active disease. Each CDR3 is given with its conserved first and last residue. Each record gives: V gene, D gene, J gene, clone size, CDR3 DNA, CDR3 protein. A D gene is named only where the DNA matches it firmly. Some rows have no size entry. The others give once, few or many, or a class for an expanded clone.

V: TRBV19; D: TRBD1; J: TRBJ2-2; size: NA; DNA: TGTGCCAGTAGTATCACCGGGACAGGGTATAGCACCGGGGAGCTGTTTTTT; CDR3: CASSITGTGYSTGELFF
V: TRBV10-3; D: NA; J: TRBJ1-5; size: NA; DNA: TGTGCCATCAGTGAGCCCGTCCGACAGGCTAGCAATCAGCCCCAGCATTTT; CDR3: CAISEPVRQASNQPQHF
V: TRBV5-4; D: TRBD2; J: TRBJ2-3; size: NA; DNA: TGTGCCAGCAGCTCGAGCGGGGGTCCGAGCACAGATACGCAGTATTTT; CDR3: CASSSSGGPSTDTQYF
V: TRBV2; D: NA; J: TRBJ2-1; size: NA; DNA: TGTGCCAGCAGCCCCCATCGGGAGGAGCAGTTCTTC; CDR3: CASSPHREEQFF
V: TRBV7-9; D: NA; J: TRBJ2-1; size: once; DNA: TGTGCCAGCAGCATGTACTACAATGAGCAGTTCTTC; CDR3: CASSMYYNEQFF
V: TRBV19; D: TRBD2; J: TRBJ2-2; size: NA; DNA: TGTGCCAGTAGTACGACTAGCGGGGGGACCGGGGAGCTGTTTTTT; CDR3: CASSTTSGGTGELFF
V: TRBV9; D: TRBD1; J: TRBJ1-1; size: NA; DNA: TGTGCCAGCAGCGTCCGGGACAGCCTAAACACTGAAGCTTTCTTT; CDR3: CASSVRDSLNTEAFF
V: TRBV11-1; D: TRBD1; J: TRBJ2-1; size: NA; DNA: TGTGCCAGCAGCCCCGGGACAGCCTACAATGAGCAGTTCTTC; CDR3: CASSPGTAYNEQFF
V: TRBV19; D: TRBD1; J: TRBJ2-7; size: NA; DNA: TGTGCCAGTAATACCGGGACAGATTTCTACGAGCAGTACTTC; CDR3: CASNTGTDFYEQYF
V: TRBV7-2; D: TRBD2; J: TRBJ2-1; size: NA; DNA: TGTGCCAGCAGCCGGACTAGCGGGGCCAATGAGCAGTTCTTC; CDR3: CASSRTSGANEQFF
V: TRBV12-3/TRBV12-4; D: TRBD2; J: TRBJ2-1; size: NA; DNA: TGTGCCAGCAGTGTTAGCGGGGCCGAGTTCTTC; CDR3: CASSVSGAEFF
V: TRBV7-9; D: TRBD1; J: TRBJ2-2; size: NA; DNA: TGTGCCAGCAGCGATACAGGGGGCAACACCGGGGAGCTGTTTTTT; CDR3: CASSDTGGNTGELFF
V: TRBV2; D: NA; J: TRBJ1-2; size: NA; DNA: TGTGCCAGCCTCCTGCTGGGCAGTAACTATGGCTACACCTTC; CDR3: CASLLLGSNYGYTF
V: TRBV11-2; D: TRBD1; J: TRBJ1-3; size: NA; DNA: TGTGCCAGCAGCGCAGGGGGGCCATACTCTGGAAACACCATATATTTT; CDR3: CASSAGGPYSGNTIYF
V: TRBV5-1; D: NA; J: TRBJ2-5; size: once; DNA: TGCGCCAGCAGCTTGCGGCCGGGGGTACAAGAGACCCAGTACTTC; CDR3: CASSLRPGVQETQYF
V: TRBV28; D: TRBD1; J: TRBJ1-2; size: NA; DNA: TGTGCCAGCAGTTCACCGGGACAGGGGGCTAATGGCTACACCTTC; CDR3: CASSSPGQGANGYTF
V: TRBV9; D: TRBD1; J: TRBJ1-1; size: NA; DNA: TGTGCCAGCAGCGGATGGACAGGGAAAGGCGACACTGAAGCTTTCTTT; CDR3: CASSGWTGKGDTEAFF
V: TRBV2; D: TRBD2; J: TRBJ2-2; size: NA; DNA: TGTGCCAGCAGTGAAACTTGGGCGGGGGCGAACACCGGGGAGCTGTTTTTT; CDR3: CASSETWAGANTGELFF
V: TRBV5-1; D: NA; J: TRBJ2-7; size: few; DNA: TGCGCCAGCAGAGACGCGGTCGTCTCCTACGAGCAGTACTTC; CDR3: CASRDAVVSYEQYF
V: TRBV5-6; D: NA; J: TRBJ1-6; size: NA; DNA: TGTGCCAGCAGCTTTTTCACGGGTGCCGCGACACCCCTCCACTTT; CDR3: CASSFFTGAATPLHF
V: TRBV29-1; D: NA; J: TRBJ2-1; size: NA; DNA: TGCAGCGTTGTGAGGGTTTTAGGCAATGAGCAGTTCTTC; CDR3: CSVVRVLGNEQFF
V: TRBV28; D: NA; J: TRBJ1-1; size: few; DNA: TGTGCCAGCAGACACGGGACACAGAACACTGAAGCTTTCTTT; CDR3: CASRHGTQNTEAFF
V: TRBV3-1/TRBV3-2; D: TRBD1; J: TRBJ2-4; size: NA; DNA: TGTGCCAGCAGCCAACTGGGACAGGGTGGACACATTCAGTACTTC; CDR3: CASSQLGQGGHIQYF
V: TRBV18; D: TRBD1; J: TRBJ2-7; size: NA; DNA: TGTGCCAGCTCACCACCAGGGACAGGGGGCAACGAGCAGTACTTC; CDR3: CASSPPGTGGNEQYF
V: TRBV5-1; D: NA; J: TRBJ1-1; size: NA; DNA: TGCGCCAGCAGCTTGTACACGGGGAACACTGAAGCTTTCTTT; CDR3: CASSLYTGNTEAFF
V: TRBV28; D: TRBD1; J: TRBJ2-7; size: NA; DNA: TGTGCCACCGCTGGGCAGGGGGCGCAGGAGCAGTACTTC; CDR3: CATAGQGAQEQYF
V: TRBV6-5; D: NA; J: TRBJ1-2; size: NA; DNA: TGTGCCAGCAGCTTCTCGGGCTATGGCTACACCTTC; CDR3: CASSFSGYGYTF
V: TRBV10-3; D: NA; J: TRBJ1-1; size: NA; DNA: TGTGCCATCAGTGAGATCAGGGACACTGAAGCTTTCTTT; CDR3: CAISEIRDTEAFF
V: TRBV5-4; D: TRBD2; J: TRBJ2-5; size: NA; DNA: TGTGCCAGCAGCCTCCCCCGGGGCGCGGGGGGCCTAGAGACCCAGTACTTC; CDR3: CASSLPRGAGGLETQYF
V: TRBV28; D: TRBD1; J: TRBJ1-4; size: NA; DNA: TGTGCCAGCAGTACACGACAGGGGATGTTGGAAAAACTGTTTTTT; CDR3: CASSTRQGMLEKLFF
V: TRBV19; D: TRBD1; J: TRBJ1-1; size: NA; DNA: TGTGCCACCTCGACAGGGGGCAATATTAAGTACACTGAAGCTTTCTTT; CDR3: CATSTGGNIKYTEAFF
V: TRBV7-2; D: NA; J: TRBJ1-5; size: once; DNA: TGTGCCAGCAGTACAGGGCCCCAGAGCAATCAGCCCCAGCATTTT; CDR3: CASSTGPQSNQPQHF
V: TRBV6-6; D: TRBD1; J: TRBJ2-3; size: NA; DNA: TGTGCCAGCAGTCAACGACAGGGCGCAGATACGCAGTATTTT; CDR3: CASSQRQGADTQYF
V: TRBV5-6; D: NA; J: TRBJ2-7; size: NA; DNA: TGTGCCAGCAGCTTACAGGGATACGAGCAGTACTTC; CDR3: CASSLQGYEQYF
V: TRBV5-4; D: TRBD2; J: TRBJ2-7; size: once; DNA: TGTGCCAGCAGCTCCTCGGGTTGGGGACTAGCGGACTCCTACGAGCAGTACTTC; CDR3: CASSSSGWGLADSYEQYF